These 20 T cell receptor beta chains originate from one sample sequenced in a study of a mutant IDH1 vaccine in newly diagnosed glioma. These receptors lack a known antigen. Regarding time point: week 23, last vaccination. Doses consisted of 300 ug of mutant IDH1 20-mer peptide each, paired with topical imiquimod. The table came from immunoSEQ multiplex PCR; TCRdb's copy has only in-frame clones and leaves some out. The sample contains about 86,000 clones, over 75% of which appear only once. Sample: PBMCs, taken from a glioma patient whose treatment included an IDH1 peptide vaccine. These receptors all come from a man aged 25 to 40 with glioma. Some clones in this sample may be carry-over from other donors' samples.

CDR3 sequence (DNA): TGTGCCAGCAGCCCAGGACTAGCGGGCTCTTACAATGAGCAGTTCTTC. Residues: CASSPGLAGSYNEQFF. The chain is built from TRBV9 and TRBJ2-1; 11 positions agree with TRBD2. Germline lookup yields CDR1 SGDLS and CDR2 YYNGEE. This CDR3 region has 16 residues. Trimming cost V 4 bases and J 4 bases; bases outside gene matches: 7. The full variable domain, rest sourced from reference TRBV9 and TRBJ2-1, is DSGVTQTPKHLITATGQRVTLRCSPRSGDLSVYWYQQSLDQGLQFLIQYYNGEERAKGNILERFSAQQFPDLHSELNLSSLELGDSALYFCASSPGLAGSYNEQFFGPGTRLTVL.

The genes are TRBV5-4 and TRBJ2-1; 14 bases map to TRBD2. This CDR3 has 16 amino acids. Germline V gene sequence: CDR1 SGHNT, CDR2 YYREEE (reference sequence). V lost 4 bases, J lost 2 bases, and 2 bases stayed unmatched. CDR3 DNA sequence: TGTGCCAGCAGCCGGACTAGCGGGAGGACCTACAATGAGCAGTTCTTC. As protein: CASSRTSGRTYNEQFF.

This clone has just one count. The chain is built from TRBV10-2 and TRBJ2-2, with 7 nucleotides matching TRBD1. The CDR3 runs 14 residues. CDR1 and CDR2 from the germline V gene are WSHSY and SAAADI. J lost 4 bases, V lost 7 bases, and 6 bases had no gene match. The CDR3: CASKGRGFTGELFF. The CDR3, as DNA: TGCGCCAGCAAAGGCAGGGGGTTCACCGGGGAGCTGTTTTTT.

The rearrangement uses TRBV5-4 and TRBJ1-1, with D maybe TRBD1 (6 bases). The germline V and J ends were trimmed by 1 base and 5 bases, with 15 bases remaining between them. Germline loops: CDR1 SGHNT, CDR2 YYREEE (reference sequence). CDR3 size: 15 residues. The CDR3 region has the DNA TGTGCCAGCAGCTTGCTGCAGGGGCCGGGGACTGAAGCTTTCTTT. It yields the protein CASSLLQGPGTEAFF.

V and J are TRBV2 and TRBJ1-6; 8 bases fit TRBD1. Germline CDR1 is SNHLY and CDR2 is FYNNEI. This CDR3 comprises 18 residues. V lost 4 bases to trimming and J lost 7 bases; unmatched junction nucleotides: 15. CDR3 DNA: TGTGCCAGCAGTGGACAGGGGAGGATAGTTTTCGGGAATTCACCCCTCCACTTT. Its protein product is CASSGQGRIVFGNSPLHF.

The rearrangement joins TRBV28 to TRBJ1-3; D is possibly TRBD1 (5 bases). Germline V gene lookup returns CDR1 MDHEN and CDR2 SYDVKM. V lost 2 bases and J lost 0, with 8 bases in between. The CDR3 spans 15 residues. This chain's CDR3 is CASSLGAISGNTIYF. In DNA, the CDR3 is TGTGCCAGCAGTTTAGGGGCCATCTCTGGAAACACCATATATTTT.

V and J are TRBV28 and TRBJ2-2; D is unresolved. The CDR3 length is 11 residues. Germline V gives CDR1 MDHEN, CDR2 SYDVKM. V was pared by 3 bases and J by 4 bases, with 0 bases between. The CDR3, as DNA: TGTGCCAGCAGTTTCACCGGGGAGCTGTTTTTT. This sequence encodes CASSFTGELFF.

CDR3 DNA: TGTGCCAGCAGTCTTGAGGGGAGTGCCTACGAGCAGTACTTC. Its protein is CASSLEGSAYEQYF. V and J are TRBV5-6 and TRBJ2-7; tentatively, D is TRBD1 or TRBD2 (5 bases each). In germline, CDR1 is SGHDT, CDR2 YYEEEE. There are 14 residues in the CDR3. The V end was cut by 5 bases, the J end by 2 bases, with 14 bases between.

V gene TRBV29-1 combines with J gene TRBJ1-1; no definite D call. This CDR3 comprises 14 residues. V lost 5 bases and J lost 0, with 13 bases in between. The germline CDR1 and CDR2 sequences are SQVTM and ANQGSEA. CDR3 sequence: CSVSRSGVNTEAFF. The CDR3 DNA reads TGCAGCGTTAGCAGGTCTGGAGTGAACACTGAAGCTTTCTTT.

The CDR3 nucleotides read TGTGCCTGCGAACTAGCCGACACCGGGGAGCTGTTTTTT. This gives the protein CACELADTGELFF. The chain links TRBV30 to TRBJ2-2, with D perhaps matching TRBD2 (6 bases). The length of the CDR3 is 13 residues. V lost 6 bases, J lost 3 bases, and 11 bases lay in between. Germline CDR1 reads GTSNPN; CDR2 reads SVGIG (reference sequence).

The rearrangement joins TRBV2 to TRBJ2-5; no definite D call. The germline V gene encodes CDR1 SNHLY and CDR2 FYNNEI. V lost 6 bases, J lost 4 bases, and 6 bases lay in between. The CDR3 runs 11 residues. CDR3 protein: CASSRIETQYF. The CDR3 DNA sequence: TGTGCCAGCAGCAGGATAGAGACCCAGTACTTC.

The chain uses TRBV9 and TRBJ1-4; the match to TRBD1 covers 10 bases. The CDR3 length is 15 residues. V was clipped by 4 bases and J by 8 bases; unmatched bases: 8. Germline V CDR1 and CDR2: SGDLS, YYNGEE. CDR3 in DNA: TGTGCCAGCAGCTCGGAAGGGACAGGGGCCGAAAAACTGTTTTTT. Its protein product is CASSSEGTGAEKLFF.

This clone showed up just a few times. CDR3 sequence reads: CAARGDNRNTEAFF. In DNA form, the CDR3 reads TGTGCCGCCCGGGGGGATAACAGGAACACTGAAGCTTTCTTT. The genes are TRBV10-3 and TRBJ1-1; D possibly corresponds to TRBD1 (5 bases). Germline V gene lookup returns CDR1 ENHRY and CDR2 SYGVKD. CDR3 length: 14 amino acids. V lost 11 bases and J lost 1, with 17 bases in between.

V gene TRBV6-6 combines with J gene TRBJ1-4; D is ambiguous. V was shortened by 8 bases and J by 3 bases, with 10 bases between the two germline ends. The CDR3 is made up of 13 amino acids. Germline CDR1 MNHNY, CDR2 SVGAGI (reference sequence). The DNA for the CDR3 is TGTGCCAGCCACTGGCAGCCTAATGAAAAACTGTTTTTT. It yields the protein CASHWQPNEKLFF.

The chain combines TRBV10-2 with TRBJ2-5, with 8 bases lining up with TRBD2. From germline, CDR1 is WSHSY and CDR2 SAAADI. Trimming removed 7 bases from V and 1 base from J; junction bases left unmatched: 2. The CDR3 spans 13 residues. CDR3 loop: CASKGTSQETQYF. The CDR3, as DNA: TGCGCCAGCAAAGGGACTAGCCAAGAGACCCAGTACTTC.

This chain uses TRBV21-1 with TRBJ2-7. TRBV21-1 is a recognized pseudogene. CDR3 length: 12 residues. In nucleotides, the CDR3 is TGTGCCAGCAGCAAAAAAGGACGCGAGCAGTACTTC. Residues: CASSKKGREQYF.

This rearrangement joins TRBV19 to TRBJ1-2; D not resolved. The germline V gene has CDR1 LNHDA and CDR2 SQIVND (reference sequence). This CDR3 is built from 13 residues. V was cut by 2 bases and J by 10 bases, with 14 bases left in between. The CDR3 sequence is CASSIRTFGAYTF. Here the CDR3 DNA reads TGTGCCAGTAGTATAAGGACTTTTGGTGCCTACACCTTC. The full variable domain, in which reference TRBV19 and TRBJ1-2 provide the parts outside the CDR3, is DGGITQSPKYLFRKEGQNVTLSCEQNLNHDAMYWYRQDPGQGLRLIYYSQIVNDFQKGDIAEGYSVSREKKESFPLTVTSAQKNPTAFYLCASSIRTFGAYTFGSGTRLTVV.

V usage is TRBV18 and J usage is TRBJ1-3; D call uncertain. The CDR3 covers 15 residues. Germline CDR1 reads KGHSH; CDR2 reads LQKENI. With 3 bases removed from V and 0 bases from J, the gap between germline ends came to 9 bases. The CDR3 DNA is TGTGCCAGCTCACCGGGCGGCAGCTCTGGAAACACCATATATTTT. Its translation is CASSPGGSSGNTIYF.

In its sample, this clone was seen once. The genes are TRBV19 and TRBJ1-1, with D perhaps TRBD1 (6 bases). Trimming pared 8 bases from V and 6 bases from J, leaving 16 bases between. CDR1 LNHDA and CDR2 SQIVND come from the germline V gene (reference sequence). There are 13 residues in the CDR3. The CDR3, as DNA: TGTGCCAGTGGACAGCAGGGACTTGCTGAAGCTTTCTTT. Its protein is CASGQQGLAEAFF.

The CDR3 is CASSLRRYVGTQYF. The CDR3 DNA reads as TGTGCCAGCAGCTTGCGGCGGTATGTCGGGACGCAGTATTTT. The gene calls are TRBV7-2 and TRBJ2-3, with D unresolved. The CDR3 is 14 amino acids. Trimming stripped 3 bases from V and 9 bases from J, with 16 bases between. The germline V gene has CDR1 SGHTA and CDR2 FQGNSA.